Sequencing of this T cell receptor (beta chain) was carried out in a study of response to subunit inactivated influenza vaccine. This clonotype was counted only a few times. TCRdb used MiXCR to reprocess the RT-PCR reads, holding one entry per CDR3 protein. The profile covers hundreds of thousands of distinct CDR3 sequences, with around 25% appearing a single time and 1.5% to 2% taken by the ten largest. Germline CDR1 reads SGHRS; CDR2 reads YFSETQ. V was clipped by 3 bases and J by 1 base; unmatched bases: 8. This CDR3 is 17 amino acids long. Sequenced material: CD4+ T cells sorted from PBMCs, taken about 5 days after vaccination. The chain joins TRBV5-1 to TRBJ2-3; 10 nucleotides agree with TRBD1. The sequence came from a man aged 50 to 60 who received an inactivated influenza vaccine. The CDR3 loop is CASSWRTGTGGTDTQYF. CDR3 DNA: TGCGCCAGCAGCTGGAGAACCGGGACAGGGGGCACAGATACGCAGTATTTT.